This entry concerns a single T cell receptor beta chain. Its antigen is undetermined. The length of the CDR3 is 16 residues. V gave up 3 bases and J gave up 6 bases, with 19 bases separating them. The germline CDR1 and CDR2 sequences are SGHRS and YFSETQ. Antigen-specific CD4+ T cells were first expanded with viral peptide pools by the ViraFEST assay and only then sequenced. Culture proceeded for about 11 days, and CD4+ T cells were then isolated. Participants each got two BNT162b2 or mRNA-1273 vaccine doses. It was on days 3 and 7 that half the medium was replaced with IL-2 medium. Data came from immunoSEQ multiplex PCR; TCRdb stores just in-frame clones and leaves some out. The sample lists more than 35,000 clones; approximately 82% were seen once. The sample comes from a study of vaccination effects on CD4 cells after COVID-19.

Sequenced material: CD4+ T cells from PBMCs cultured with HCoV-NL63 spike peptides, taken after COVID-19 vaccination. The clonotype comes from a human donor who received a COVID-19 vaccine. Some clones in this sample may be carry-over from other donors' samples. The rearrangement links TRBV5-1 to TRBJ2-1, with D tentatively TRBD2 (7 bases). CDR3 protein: CASSSLSGGPLNEQFF. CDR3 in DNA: TGCGCCAGCAGCTCCCTATCGGGGGGCCCCCTCAATGAGCAGTTCTTC.